A single sample gave rise to the 17 T cell receptor beta chains below, sequenced in a study of blood T cell repertoires in COVID-19. Profiling relied on immunoSEQ multiplex PCR, and the TCRdb table lists in-frame clones only, not all of them. The sample shows 200,000 to 300,000 clones, 86% of them seen only once. The sample was peripheral blood. The origin of the receptors is a man between 25 and 39 years old with active or convalescent COVID-19.

The rearrangement links TRBV18 to TRBJ1-1; D remains unclear. V lost 2 bases and J lost 1, with 8 bases in between. The CDR3 consists of 14 residues. In germline, CDR1 is KGHSH, CDR2 LQKENI. CDR3: CASSPGRANTEAFF. The CDR3 nucleotides read TGTGCCAGCTCACCAGGGAGGGCGAACACTGAAGCTTTCTTT.

V usage is TRBV5-6 and J usage is TRBJ2-2, with D possibly matching TRBD2 (5 bases). Germline V gives CDR1 SGHDT, CDR2 YYEEEE. Trimming removed 5 bases from V and 10 bases from J, with 12 bases in between. The CDR3 runs 12 residues. In nucleotides, the CDR3 is TGTGCCAGCAGTTTTGGAGGTTCGGAGCTGTTTTTT. The encoded protein is CASSFGGSELFF.

The V gene is TRBV15, the J gene TRBJ2-3, with D possibly being TRBD2 (6 bases). The CDR3 loop spans 16 amino acids. CDR1 is LNHNV, CDR2 YYDKDF, per germline (reference sequence). Trimming took off 1 base at V and 1 base at J, with 12 bases between the two ends. The CDR3 spells CATSRVSGDGTDTQYF. The DNA for the CDR3 is TGTGCCACCAGCAGAGTCTCGGGGGACGGCACAGATACGCAGTATTTT.

The chain links TRBV4-1 to TRBJ1-3, with 10 positions matching TRBD1. CDR3 length: 15 residues. The germline V gene encodes CDR1 MGHRA and CDR2 YSYEKL. The junction had 3 bases not matched to a gene; V was cut back by 5 bases and J by 2 bases. Here the CDR3 DNA reads TGCGCCAGCAGCACAGGACAGGGGGCTGGAAACACCATATATTTT. It translates to CASSTGQGAGNTIYF.

The V gene is TRBV3-1 (or the pseudogene TRBV3-2), the J gene TRBJ2-1; no definite D call. The CDR3 totals 12 residues. V was cut by 4 bases and J by 10 bases, with 11 bases left in between. Germline V gene data show CDR1 as LGHDT and CDR2 as YNNKEL (reference sequence). The CDR3 coding sequence is TGTGCCAGCAGCCTCCCCTCCGGGGAGCAGTTCTTC. Amino acids: CASSLPSGEQFF.

This sequence joins TRBV11-2 and TRBJ2-3; D is possibly TRBD2 (6 bases). The CDR3 consists of 16 residues. Trimming stripped 3 bases from V and 1 base from J, with 14 bases between. Germline assignment: CDR1 SGHAT and CDR2 FQNNGV. CDR3 sequence: CASSLRGVAGTDTQYF. CDR3 coding DNA: TGTGCCAGCAGCTTGCGGGGCGTGGCAGGCACAGATACGCAGTATTTT.

V gene TRBV6-1 combines with J gene TRBJ1-1; no definite D call. This CDR3 spans 14 amino acids. Germline V gene data show CDR1 as MNHNS and CDR2 as SASEGT. Trimming shortened V by 2 bases and J by 2 bases, and 9 bases separated the two germline ends. The CDR3: CASSETRVNTEAFF. The DNA for the CDR3 is TGTGCCAGCAGTGAAACCCGAGTTAACACTGAAGCTTTCTTT.

The chain uses TRBV28 and TRBJ2-2, with 15 bases matching TRBD2. V lost 6 bases and J lost 1; bases outside the gene matches: 9. The CDR3 has 19 residues. CDR1 MDHEN and CDR2 SYDVKM come from the germline V gene. CDR3 in DNA: TGTGCCAGCAGGTCCACCGGGACTAGCGGGGGGTTGAACACCGGGGAGCTGTTTTTT. Translating it yields CASRSTGTSGGLNTGELFF.

This clone occurred a few times. V gene TRBV3-1 (or the pseudogene TRBV3-2) combines with J gene TRBJ2-6; tentative D call: TRBD2 (6 bases). The CDR3 extends over 21 amino acids. Germline V CDR1 and CDR2: LGHDT, YNNKEL (reference sequence). The V gene lost 0 bases and the J gene lost 0 bases, with 21 bases spanning the gap. CDR3 amino acids: CASSQEGGRPTKYSGANVLTF. CDR3 nucleotides: TGTGCCAGCAGCCAAGAGGGAGGTCGGCCGACGAAATACTCTGGGGCCAACGTCCTGACTTTC.

J is TRBJ2-6 and V is TRBV11-2; the D gene is possibly TRBD1 (6 bases). Trimming pared 7 bases from V and 4 bases from J, leaving 14 bases between. This CDR3 comprises 15 residues. Per germline, CDR1 SGHAT and CDR2 FQNNGV. CDR3: CASISTGLGANVLTF. The CDR3 DNA reads as TGTGCCAGCATCTCCACAGGGTTGGGGGCCAACGTCCTGACTTTC.

The chain is built from TRBV21-1 and TRBJ2-1; TRBD2 was called by the table and not checked on the DNA. TRBV21-1 is shown as a pseudogene. The CDR3 extends over 15 amino acids. The CDR3 region has the DNA TGTGCCAGCAGCAAAGGTAGCGGGGGAGATAATGAGCAGTTCTTC. Translation gives CASSKGSGGDNEQFF.

This clone has a handful of counts. The chain links TRBV30 to TRBJ1-2; D is unresolved. The CDR3 has 13 amino acids. Germline V gene data show CDR1 as GTSNPN and CDR2 as SVGIG (reference sequence). The V gene lost 0 bases and the J gene lost 2 bases, with 7 bases spanning the gap. CDR3 in DNA: TGTGCCTGGAGTGTAAAACAGAACTATGGCTACACCTTC. Amino acid sequence: CAWSVKQNYGYTF.

This clone was seen just once. The gene calls are TRBV10-3 and TRBJ2-2; 8 nucleotides match TRBD1. This CDR3 is built from 15 residues. Germline V CDR1 and CDR2: ENHRY, SYGVKD. V was pared by 10 bases and J by 0 bases, with 7 bases of the junction left unmatched. This CDR3 is CATGTGLTNTGELFF. In nucleotides, the CDR3 is TGTGCCACCGGGACAGGTCTAACGAACACCGGGGAGCTGTTTTTT.

The chain combines TRBV4-3 with TRBJ2-7; TRBD1 is a possible D gene (5 bases). This CDR3 is built from 15 residues. Trimming pared 0 bases from V and 3 bases from J, leaving 12 bases between. Germline values: CDR1 LGHNA, CDR2 YSLEER. The CDR3 reads CASSQDYLQVYEQYF. The CDR3 DNA reads as TGCGCCAGCAGCCAAGATTACTTACAGGTCTACGAGCAGTACTTC.

The chain has TRBV9 and TRBJ2-3; no clear D gene. Germline lookup yields CDR1 SGDLS and CDR2 YYNGEE. The V and J ends lost 3 bases and 6 bases respectively, with 8 bases between them. The CDR3 has 12 residues. The CDR3: CASSASSDTQYF. The CDR3 region has the DNA TGTGCCAGCAGCGCAAGCTCGGATACGCAGTATTTT.

This clone was detected only a few times. V gene TRBV15 combines with J gene TRBJ1-4; TRBD1 matches 9 bases. Germline CDR1 is LNHNV and CDR2 is YYDKDF (reference sequence). CDR3 length: 15 amino acids. The V gene end was trimmed by 2 bases and the J gene end by 13 bases; junction bases not matched to a gene: 11. The CDR3 is CATSRTGTGTYGLFF. CDR3 DNA: TGTGCCACCAGCAGAACCGGGACAGGGACTTATGGACTGTTTTTT.

V is TRBV5-1 and J is TRBJ2-1; 9 bases map to TRBD2. V dropped 7 bases and J dropped 7; count of bases not matched to a gene: 12. Germline assignment: CDR1 SGHRS and CDR2 YFSETQ. The CDR3 covers 15 residues. The CDR3 loop is CASLPLAGLTNEQFF. In DNA, the CDR3 is TGCGCCAGCCTCCCCCTAGCGGGGCTTACGAATGAGCAGTTCTTC.